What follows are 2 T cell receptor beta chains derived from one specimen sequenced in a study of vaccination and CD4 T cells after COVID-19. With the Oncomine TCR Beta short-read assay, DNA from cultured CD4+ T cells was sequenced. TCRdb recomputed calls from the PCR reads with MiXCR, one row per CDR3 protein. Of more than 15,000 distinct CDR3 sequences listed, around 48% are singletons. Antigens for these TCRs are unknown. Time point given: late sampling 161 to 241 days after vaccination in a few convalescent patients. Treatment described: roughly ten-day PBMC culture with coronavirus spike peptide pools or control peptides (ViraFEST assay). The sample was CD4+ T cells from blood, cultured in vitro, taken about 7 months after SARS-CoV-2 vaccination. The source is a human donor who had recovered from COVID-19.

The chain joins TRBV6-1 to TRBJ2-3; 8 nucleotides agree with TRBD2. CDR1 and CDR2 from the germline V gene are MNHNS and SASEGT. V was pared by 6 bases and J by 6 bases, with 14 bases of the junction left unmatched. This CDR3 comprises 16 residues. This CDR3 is CASSPSVGLGSDTQYF. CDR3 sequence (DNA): TGTGCCAGCAGCCCCAGCGTGGGACTAGGGTCTGATACGCAGTATTTT.

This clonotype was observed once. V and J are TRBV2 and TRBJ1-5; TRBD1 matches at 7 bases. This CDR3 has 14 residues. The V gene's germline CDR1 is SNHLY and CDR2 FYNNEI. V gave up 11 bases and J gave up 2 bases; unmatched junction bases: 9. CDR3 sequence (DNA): TGTGCCTCGCAAGAGGGGACAGGCAATCAGCCCCAGCATTTT. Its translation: CASQEGTGNQPQHF.